This T cell receptor (beta chain) was sequenced for a study of blood T cell repertoires in COVID-19. Study summary: There were acute and convalescent COVID-19 samples, and they came from the United States, Italy and Spain. T cells, B-cell-depleted T cells, or PBMCs supplied cDNA or gDNA.

This clone was counted between two and nine times. Per the original data handling: Reference gene primer amplification in the assay estimated nucleated cell counts. The protocol was immunoSEQ multiplex PCR, while the TCRdb copy is restricted to in-frame clones and leaves out a portion. V, J and clone size are those of that table, while D and trimming were read from the DNA. In the table there are tens of thousands of clones, approximately 80% of which are singletons. Germline V lookup: CDR1 ENHRY, CDR2 SYGVKD. V shed 6 bases, J shed 6 bases, and the junction held 3 bases outside the gene matches. The CDR3 consists of 13 residues.

This chain connects TRBV10-3 to TRBJ1-5; TRBD1 matches 9 bases. Source material: peripheral blood. This sequence was found in a man between 70 and 80 years old with acute or convalescent COVID-19. The CDR3 DNA sequence: TGTGCCATCAGCCAGGACAGGGGTCAGCCCCAGCATTTT. It encodes CAISQDRGQPQHF.